This TCR beta chain was recorded in a study of CD8+ T cells in alopecia areata. The CDR3 consists of 14 residues. The germline CDR1 and CDR2 sequences are LNHDA and SQIVND (reference sequence). Trimming took 5 bases from V and 5 from J; bases not matched to a gene: 6. It was cDNA, reverse transcribed from extracted RNA, that served as the sequencing template. The repertoire was sequenced with immunoSEQ multiplex PCR; TCRdb's copy has only in-frame clones and lacks some. The sample holds roughly 150,000 clones, around 47% seen once. With regard to this clone: Its antigen is not identified.

Points from the study as a whole: More clonal than normal scalp was lesional scalp, particularly alopecia totalis/universalis.

Sequencing was performed on CD4+ T cells sorted from blood. This clonotype was obtained from a human donor with alopecia areata. The chain combines TRBV19 with TRBJ2-5; TRBD1 matches at 9 bases. This CDR3 is CASSANRGQETQYF. CDR3 sequence (DNA): TGTGCCAGTAGTGCGAACAGGGGGCAGGAGACCCAGTACTTC.